One sample yielded the 10 T cell receptor beta chains listed below, sequenced in a study of blood T cell repertoires in COVID-19. Measured with immunoSEQ multiplex PCR; TCRdb has only the in-frame clones, and not every one. This table holds about 360,000 clones, roughly 90% found once. The material sequenced was PBMCs or T cells enriched from blood (not recorded which). The receptor source for this set is a woman aged 35 to 49 with acute COVID-19.

About this clone: At the DNA level, this CDR3 is encoded by other sequences in the same sample as well. V usage is TRBV24-1 and J usage is TRBJ1-2; D not certain. The CDR3 contains 12 residues. Trimming removed 5 bases from V and 0 bases from J, with 3 bases in between. Germline V gene data show CDR1 as KGHDR and CDR2 as SFDVKD. This chain's CDR3 is CATSAANYGYTF. The CDR3 coding sequence is TGTGCCACCAGTGCTGCTAACTATGGCTACACCTTC.

CDR3 sequence reads: CASSIVSTGNYGYTF. CDR3 nucleotides: TGTGCCAGTAGTATAGTCTCAACAGGAAACTATGGCTACACCTTC. The rearrangement joins TRBV19 to TRBJ1-2; tentatively, D is TRBD1 (5 bases). Trimming took off 1 base at V and 2 bases at J, with 11 bases between the two ends. Germline CDR1 reads LNHDA; CDR2 reads SQIVND (reference sequence). The CDR3 is 15 residues long.

V usage is TRBV6-1 and J usage is TRBJ2-1; TRBD1 matches 9 bases. Trimming cost V 1 base and J 7 bases; bases outside gene matches: 5. Germline CDR1 MNHNS, CDR2 SASEGT. The CDR3 covers 15 residues. CDR3 coding DNA: TGTGCCAGCAGTGAAGGGACAGGGGTAAGGAATGAGCAGTTCTTC. It yields the protein CASSEGTGVRNEQFF.

The rearrangement uses TRBV29-1 and TRBJ2-7; no reliable D call. Trimming cost V 4 bases and J 0 bases, with 7 bases left between them. The CDR3 length is 12 residues. Germline V gene data show CDR1 as SQVTM and CDR2 as ANQGSEA. The CDR3 spells CSVGRNSYEQYF. The DNA for the CDR3 is TGCAGCGTTGGGCGGAACTCCTACGAGCAGTACTTC.

The J gene is TRBJ2-2, the V gene TRBV29-1, with TRBD1 matching 9 bases. The length of the CDR3 is 14 residues. V gave up 6 bases and J gave up 1 base; unmatched junction bases: 3. Germline lookup yields CDR1 SQVTM and CDR2 ANQGSEA. CDR3 loop: CSVRGQGNTGELFF. The CDR3 nucleotides read TGCAGCGTGAGGGGACAGGGGAACACCGGGGAGCTGTTTTTT.

The V and J genes are TRBV19 and TRBJ1-5; D might be TRBD1 (6 bases). Germline V gene sequence: CDR1 LNHDA, CDR2 SQIVND (reference sequence). The CDR3 spans 14 residues. V shed 3 bases and J shed 5 bases, with 11 bases lying between them. The DNA for the CDR3 is TGTGCCAGTAGTATCCGGGACACCGATCAGCCCCAGCATTTT. This gives the protein CASSIRDTDQPQHF.

This clone was seen a few times. This chain connects TRBV6-1 to TRBJ2-2; 10 bases are shared with TRBD1. After removal of 3 bases from V and 4 bases from J, the junction contained 17 bases not matched to a gene. CDR3 length: 20 amino acids. CDR1 MNHNS and CDR2 SASEGT come from the germline V gene. The CDR3 nucleotides read TGTGCCAGCAGTGACCGGGACAGGGGTCTCATCTCTTGGGGCACCGGGGAGCTGTTTTTT. Protein sequence: CASSDRDRGLISWGTGELFF.

This chain links TRBV19 with TRBJ1-4, with unresolved D. The germline gives CDR1 LNHDA, CDR2 SQIVND (reference sequence). Trimming took 5 bases from V and 7 from J, leaving 14 bases between them. This CDR3 has 14 amino acids. In DNA form, the CDR3 reads TGTGCCAGTAGTTCTACGGGGTCGGGTGAAAAACTGTTTTTT. It is translated as CASSSTGSGEKLFF.

A remark on this clone: Other DNA sequences within the sample encode an identical CDR3. The chain couples TRBV7-9 to TRBJ1-1, with D unresolved. V lost 5 bases and J lost 5, with 18 bases in between. Germline-derived CDR1 and CDR2 are SEHNR and FQNEAQ (reference sequence). The CDR3 extends over 15 amino acids. CDR3 loop: CASSVGVGENTEAFF. CDR3 sequence (DNA): TGTGCCAGCAGCGTCGGGGTTGGGGAGAATACTGAAGCTTTCTTT.

The chain is built from TRBV2 and TRBJ2-2, with 8 bases fitting TRBD1. J lost 7 bases, V lost 2 bases, and 9 bases had no gene match. This CDR3 has 16 residues. Germline lookup yields CDR1 SNHLY and CDR2 FYNNEI. The chain's CDR3 is CASSERDRRFGGELFF. The DNA for the CDR3 is TGTGCCAGCAGTGAACGGGACAGGAGATTTGGCGGGGAGCTGTTTTTT. The complete variable domain, with remaining parts taken from reference TRBV2 and TRBJ2-2, reads EPEVTQTPSHQVTQMGQEVILRCVPISNHLYFYWYRQILGQKVEFLVSFYNNEISEKSEIFDDQFSVERPDGSNFTLKIRSTKLEDSAMYFCASSERDRRFGGELFFGEGSRLTVL.